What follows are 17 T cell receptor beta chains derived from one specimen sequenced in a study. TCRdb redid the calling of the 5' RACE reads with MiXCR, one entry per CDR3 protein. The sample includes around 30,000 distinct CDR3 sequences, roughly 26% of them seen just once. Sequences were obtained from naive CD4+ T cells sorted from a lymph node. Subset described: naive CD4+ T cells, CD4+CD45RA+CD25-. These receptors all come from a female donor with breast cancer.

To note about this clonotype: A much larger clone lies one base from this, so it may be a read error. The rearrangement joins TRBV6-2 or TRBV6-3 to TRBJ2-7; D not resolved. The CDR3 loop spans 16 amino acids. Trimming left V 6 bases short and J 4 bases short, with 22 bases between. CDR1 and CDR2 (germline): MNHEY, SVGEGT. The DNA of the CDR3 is TGTGCCAGCAGATATACCCACTCTGGGCAGAGATACGAGCAGTACTTC. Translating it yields CASRYTHSGQRYEQYF.

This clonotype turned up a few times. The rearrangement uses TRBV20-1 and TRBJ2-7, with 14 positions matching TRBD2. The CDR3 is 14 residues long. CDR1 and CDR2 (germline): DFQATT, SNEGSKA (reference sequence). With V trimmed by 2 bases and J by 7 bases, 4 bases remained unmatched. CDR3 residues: CSARYGTSGSEQYF. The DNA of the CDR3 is TGCAGTGCTAGATACGGGACTAGCGGGAGTGAGCAGTACTTC.

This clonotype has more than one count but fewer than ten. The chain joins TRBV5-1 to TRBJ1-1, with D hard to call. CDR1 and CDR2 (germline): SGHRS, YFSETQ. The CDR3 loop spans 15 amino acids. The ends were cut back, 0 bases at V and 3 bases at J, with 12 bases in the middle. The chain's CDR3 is CASSLEGRFDTEAFF. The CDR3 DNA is TGCGCCAGCAGCTTGGAGGGTCGATTCGACACTGAAGCTTTCTTT.

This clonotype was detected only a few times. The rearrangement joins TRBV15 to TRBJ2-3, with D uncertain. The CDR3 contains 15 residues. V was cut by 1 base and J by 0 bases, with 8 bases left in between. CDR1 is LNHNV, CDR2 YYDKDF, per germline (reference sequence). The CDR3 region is CATSRVGTSTDTQYF. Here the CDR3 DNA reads TGTGCCACCAGCAGAGTCGGCACGAGCACAGATACGCAGTATTTT.

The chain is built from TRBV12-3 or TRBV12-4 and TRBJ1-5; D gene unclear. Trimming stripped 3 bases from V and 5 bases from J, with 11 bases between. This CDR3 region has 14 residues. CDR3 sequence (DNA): TGTGCCAGCAGTTTCCGGCGTCTTTATCAGCCCCAGCATTTT. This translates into CASSFRRLYQPQHF.

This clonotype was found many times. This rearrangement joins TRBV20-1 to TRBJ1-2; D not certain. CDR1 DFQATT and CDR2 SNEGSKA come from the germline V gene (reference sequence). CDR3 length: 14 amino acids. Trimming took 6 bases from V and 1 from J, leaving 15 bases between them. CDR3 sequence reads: CSAIGPHNNYGYTF. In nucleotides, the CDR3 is TGCAGTGCCATCGGACCCCACAATAACTATGGCTACACCTTC.

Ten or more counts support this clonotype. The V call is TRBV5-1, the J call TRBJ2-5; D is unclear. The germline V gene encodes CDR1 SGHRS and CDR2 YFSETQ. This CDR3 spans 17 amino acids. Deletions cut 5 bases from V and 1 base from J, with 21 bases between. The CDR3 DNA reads TGCGCCAGCAGATACGGCGGTCAGGCAGGACCCCAAGAGACCCAGTACTTC. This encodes CASRYGGQAGPQETQYF.

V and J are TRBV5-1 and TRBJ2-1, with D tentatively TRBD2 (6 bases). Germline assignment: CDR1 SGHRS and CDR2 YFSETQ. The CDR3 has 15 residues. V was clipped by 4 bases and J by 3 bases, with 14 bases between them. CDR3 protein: CASSLGGGLYNEQFF. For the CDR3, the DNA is TGCGCCAGCAGCCTGGGGGGTGGCCTCTACAATGAGCAGTTCTTC.

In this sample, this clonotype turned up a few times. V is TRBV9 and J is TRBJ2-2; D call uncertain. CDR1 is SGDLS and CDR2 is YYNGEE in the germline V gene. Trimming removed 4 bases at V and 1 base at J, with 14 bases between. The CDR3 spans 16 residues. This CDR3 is CASSRQTSLNTGELFF. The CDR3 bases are TGTGCCAGCAGCCGGCAGACATCCCTGAACACCGGGGAGCTGTTTTTT.

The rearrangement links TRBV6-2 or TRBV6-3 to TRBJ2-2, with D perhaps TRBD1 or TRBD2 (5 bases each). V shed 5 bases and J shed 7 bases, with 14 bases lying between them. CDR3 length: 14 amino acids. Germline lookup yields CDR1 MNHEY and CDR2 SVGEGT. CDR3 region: CASSLGTGNGELFF. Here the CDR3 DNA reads TGTGCCAGCAGTCTCGGGACGGGGAACGGGGAGCTGTTTTTT.

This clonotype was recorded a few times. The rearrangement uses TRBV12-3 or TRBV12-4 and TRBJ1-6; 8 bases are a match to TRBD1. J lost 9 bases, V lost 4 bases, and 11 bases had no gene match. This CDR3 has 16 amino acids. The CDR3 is CASSSQTGAGFSPLHF. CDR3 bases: TGTGCCAGCAGTTCCCAGACAGGGGCGGGTTTTTCACCCCTCCACTTT.

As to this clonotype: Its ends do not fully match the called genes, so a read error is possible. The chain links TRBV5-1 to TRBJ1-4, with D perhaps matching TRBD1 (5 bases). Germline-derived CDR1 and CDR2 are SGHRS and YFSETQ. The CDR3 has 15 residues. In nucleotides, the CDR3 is TGCGCCAGCAGCTCCTTGGGTATGGGGGGTGAAAAACTGTTCTTT. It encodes CASSSLGMGGEKLFF.

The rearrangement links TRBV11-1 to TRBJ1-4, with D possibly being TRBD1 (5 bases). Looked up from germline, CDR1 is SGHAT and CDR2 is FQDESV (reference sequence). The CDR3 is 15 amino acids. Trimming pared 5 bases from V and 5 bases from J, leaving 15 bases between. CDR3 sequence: CASSDPGTENEKLFF. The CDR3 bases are TGTGCCAGCAGCGATCCAGGGACCGAGAATGAAAAACTGTTTTTT.

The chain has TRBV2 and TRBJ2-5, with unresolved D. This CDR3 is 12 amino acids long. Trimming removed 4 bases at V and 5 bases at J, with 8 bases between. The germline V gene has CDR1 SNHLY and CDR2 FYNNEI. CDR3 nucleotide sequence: TGTGCCAGCAGTGTAGGGTTGGAGACCCAGTACTTC. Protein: CASSVGLETQYF.

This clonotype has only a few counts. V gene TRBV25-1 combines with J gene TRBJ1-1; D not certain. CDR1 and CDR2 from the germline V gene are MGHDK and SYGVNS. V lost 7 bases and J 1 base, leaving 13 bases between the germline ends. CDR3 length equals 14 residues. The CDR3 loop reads CASTRDPANTEAFF. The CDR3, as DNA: TGTGCCAGCACTCGCGACCCTGCGAACACTGAAGCTTTCTTT.

The CDR3 DNA reads as TGTGCCAGCAGCGTAGCCGGGTCCGCCGAGCAGTACTTC. As protein: CASSVAGSAEQYF. The chain couples TRBV9 to TRBJ2-7; the D is unclear. The V end lost 0 bases, the J end lost 6 bases, and 10 bases lay between the germline ends. This CDR3 spans 13 amino acids. Germline CDR1 and CDR2: SGDLS and YYNGEE.

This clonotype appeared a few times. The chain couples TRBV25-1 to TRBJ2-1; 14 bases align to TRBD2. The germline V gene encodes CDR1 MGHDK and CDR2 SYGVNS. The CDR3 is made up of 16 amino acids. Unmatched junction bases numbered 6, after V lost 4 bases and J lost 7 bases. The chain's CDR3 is CASSAGRLAGGNEQFF. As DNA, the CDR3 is TGTGCCAGCAGTGCAGGGAGACTAGCGGGAGGGAATGAGCAGTTCTTC.